This T cell receptor beta chain was sequenced during a study of cytomegalovirus exposure and HLA in healthy donors. It was with 60 Vbeta and 13 Jbeta primers that the PCR ran. Produced via immunoSEQ multiplex PCR; TCRdb's table is partial and in-frame only. The sample has under 200,000 clones; roughly 90% are singletons. Trimming removed 4 bases from V and 5 bases from J; junction bases left unmatched: 36. Germline values: CDR1 PRHDT, CDR2 FYEKMQ (reference sequence). This CDR3 region has 24 residues. The specimen was PBMCs. The V call is TRBV13, the J call TRBJ2-7; 9 nucleotides match TRBD1. The origin of this receptor is a woman aged 18 to 35 in good health and CMV-seronegative. DNA of the CDR3: TGTGCCAGCAGCTATGGGCGTTGGGGGAACAGGGGGCGCCCCGGCGGGAGCGTTCTGGACGAGCAGTACTTC. Its protein is CASSYGRWGNRGRPGGSVLDEQYF. The variable domain in full, with the rest retrieved from reference TRBV13 and TRBJ2-7, is AAGVIQSPRHLIKEKRETATLKCYPIPRHDTVYWYQQGPGQDPQFLISFYEKMQSDKGSIPDRFSAQQFSDYHSELNMSSLELGDSALYFCASSYGRWGNRGRPGGSVLDEQYFGPGTRLTVT.